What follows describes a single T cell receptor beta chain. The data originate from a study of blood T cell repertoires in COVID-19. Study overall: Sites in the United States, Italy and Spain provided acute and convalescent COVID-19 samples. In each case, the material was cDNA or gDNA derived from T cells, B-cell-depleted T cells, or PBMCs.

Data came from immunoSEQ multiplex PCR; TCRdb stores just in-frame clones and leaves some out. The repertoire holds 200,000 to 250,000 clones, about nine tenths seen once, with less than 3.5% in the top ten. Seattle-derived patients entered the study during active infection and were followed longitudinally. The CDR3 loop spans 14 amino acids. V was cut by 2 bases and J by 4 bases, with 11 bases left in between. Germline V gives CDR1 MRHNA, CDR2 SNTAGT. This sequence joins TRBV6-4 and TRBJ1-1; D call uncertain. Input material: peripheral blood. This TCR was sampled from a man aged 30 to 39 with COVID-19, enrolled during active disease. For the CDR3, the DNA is TGTGCCAGCAGTGACGAAGAGCGGGCCACTGAAGCTTTCTTT. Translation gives CASSDEERATEAFF.